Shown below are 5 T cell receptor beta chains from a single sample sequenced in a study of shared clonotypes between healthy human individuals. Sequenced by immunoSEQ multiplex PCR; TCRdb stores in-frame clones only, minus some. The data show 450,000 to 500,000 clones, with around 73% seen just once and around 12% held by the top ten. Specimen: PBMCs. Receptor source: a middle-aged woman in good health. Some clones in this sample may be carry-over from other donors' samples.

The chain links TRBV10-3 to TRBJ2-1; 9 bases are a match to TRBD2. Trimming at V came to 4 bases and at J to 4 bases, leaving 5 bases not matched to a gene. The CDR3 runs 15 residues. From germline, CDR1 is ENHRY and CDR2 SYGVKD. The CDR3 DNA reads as TGTGCCATCAGTGCCGCTAGCGGGGAATACAATGAGCAGTTCTTC. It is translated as CAISAASGEYNEQFF.

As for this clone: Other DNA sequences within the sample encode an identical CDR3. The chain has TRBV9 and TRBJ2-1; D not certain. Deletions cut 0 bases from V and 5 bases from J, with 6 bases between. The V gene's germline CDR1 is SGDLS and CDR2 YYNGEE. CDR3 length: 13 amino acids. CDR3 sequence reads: CASSVGRDNEQFF. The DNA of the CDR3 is TGTGCCAGCAGCGTAGGAAGGGACAATGAGCAGTTCTTC.

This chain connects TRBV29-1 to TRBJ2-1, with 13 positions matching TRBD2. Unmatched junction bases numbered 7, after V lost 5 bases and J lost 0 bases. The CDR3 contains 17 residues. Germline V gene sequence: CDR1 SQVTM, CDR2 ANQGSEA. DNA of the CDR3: TGCAGCGTTCATGGGACTAGCGGGGACAGCTCCTACAATGAGCAGTTCTTC. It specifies CSVHGTSGDSSYNEQFF.

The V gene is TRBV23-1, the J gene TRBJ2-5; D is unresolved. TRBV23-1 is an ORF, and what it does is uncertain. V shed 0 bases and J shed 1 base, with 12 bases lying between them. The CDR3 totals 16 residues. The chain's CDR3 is CASSQSCPQLQETQYF. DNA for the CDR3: TGCGCCAGCAGTCAATCGTGCCCCCAGCTCCAAGAGACCCAGTACTTC.

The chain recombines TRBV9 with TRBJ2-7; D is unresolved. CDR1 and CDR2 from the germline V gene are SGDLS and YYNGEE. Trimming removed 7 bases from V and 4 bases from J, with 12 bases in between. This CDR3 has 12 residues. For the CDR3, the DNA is TGTGCCAGCCTTGTCGGTGTTTACGAGCAGTACTTC. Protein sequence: CASLVGVYEQYF.